Following are 6 T cell receptor beta chains from one sample sequenced in a study of vaccination and CD4 T cells after COVID-19. No cognate antigen is known for these TCRs. Indicated treatment: approximately nine-day PBMC culture with coronavirus spike peptide pools or control peptides (ViraFEST assay). Oncomine TCR Beta short-read sequencing was applied to DNA from cultured CD4+ T cells. TCRdb called the PCR reads again in MiXCR, with one record for every CDR3 protein. The table shows 8,500 to 10,000 distinct CDR3 sequences, with 35% to 40% occurring only once. Sequenced material: CD4+ T cells from blood, cultured in vitro. These receptors originate from a human donor who had recovered from COVID-19.

The chain couples TRBV5-1 to TRBJ2-6; weak D call: TRBD1 (7 bases). This CDR3 has 15 residues. The V gene's germline CDR1 is SGHRS and CDR2 YFSETQ. Trimming shortened V by 4 bases and J by 2 bases, and 10 bases separated the two germline ends. CDR3 region: CASSPGGTGANVLTF. The CDR3 DNA reads TGCGCCAGCAGCCCAGGGGGGACTGGGGCCAACGTCCTGACTTTC. Complete variable domain (other parts from reference TRBV5-1 and TRBJ2-6): KAGVTQTPRYLIKTRGQQVTLSCSPISGHRSVSWYQQTPGQGLQFLFEYFSETQRNKGNFPGRFSGRQFSNSRSEMNVSTLELGDSALYLCASSPGGTGANVLTFGAGSRLTVL.

CDR3 DNA: TGTGCCACCCGGGGTAGCGGGGGGGCCGTTGAGACCCAGTACTTC. It translates to CATRGSGGAVETQYF. The rearrangement uses TRBV2 and TRBJ2-5; 11 bases fit TRBD2. Unmatched junction bases numbered 12, after V lost 10 bases and J lost 5 bases. This CDR3 spans 15 amino acids. From germline, CDR1 is SNHLY and CDR2 FYNNEI.

The V and J genes are TRBV12-3 or TRBV12-4 and TRBJ1-6; tentative D call: TRBD1 (6 bases). This CDR3 spans 15 amino acids. Trimming took off 4 bases at V and 8 bases at J, with 15 bases between the two ends. The CDR3, as DNA: TGTGCCAGCAGTTCCGGGACACTTTTTTATTCACCCCTCCACTTT. It specifies CASSSGTLFYSPLHF.

This rearrangement joins TRBV5-1 to TRBJ2-7; D is unclear. Germline V gene sequence: CDR1 SGHRS, CDR2 YFSETQ. The V gene lost 1 base and the J gene lost 3 bases, with 5 bases spanning the gap. CDR3 length: 12 residues. CDR3 sequence (DNA): TGCGCCAGCAGCTTGCCCGGCTACGAGCAGTACTTC. Translating gives CASSLPGYEQYF.

This clonotype has just a few counts. The chain has TRBV20-1 and TRBJ2-2; 8 bases agree with TRBD2. The V gene's germline CDR1 is DFQATT and CDR2 SNEGSKA (reference sequence). Trimming cost V 1 base and J 4 bases; bases outside gene matches: 5. The CDR3 is made up of 15 amino acids. In DNA, the CDR3 is TGCAGTGCTAGAGCCAGCGGGGGACGCACCGGGGAGCTGTTTTTT. Translation: CSARASGGRTGELFF.

The J gene is TRBJ1-4, the V gene TRBV30; unclear D gene. V lost 0 bases and J lost 0, with 11 bases in between. Germline V gene lookup returns CDR1 GTSNPN and CDR2 SVGIG (reference sequence). The CDR3 contains 16 residues. CDR3 DNA sequence: TGTGCCTGGAGTGTATTCCGCTTTGCAACTAATGAAAAACTGTTTTTT. This encodes CAWSVFRFATNEKLFF.